The entry that follows covers one T cell receptor beta chain sequence. This CDR3 region has 16 residues. The germline V gene encodes CDR1 SGHDN and CDR2 FVKESK. The J segment lost 3 bases and the V segment lost 1 base, leaving 7 bases of the junction unmatched. This entry is derived from a study of blood T cell repertoires in COVID-19. About the study: COVID-19 samples from acute and convalescent phases originated in the United States, Italy and Spain.

In assigning cohorts, the study relied on participant-reported clinical history. Cohort 3 donors counted as recovered after two negative PCRs, clearance, or resolved symptoms. In the original processing: For nucleated cells, counts were estimated from reference gene primer amplification. Assay used: immunoSEQ multiplex PCR; TCRdb lists only in-frame clones, some missing. The D gene and trimming were derived from the DNA, and the V and J assignments and clone size from that table. This table holds about 140,000 clones, about 80% found once. The sample comprised PBMCs or T cells enriched from blood (not recorded which). The source is a woman aged 50 to 60 who had recovered from COVID-19. The V gene is TRBV14, the J gene TRBJ2-7, with 9 bases fitting TRBD1. The DNA for the CDR3 is TGTGCCAGCAGCCAAGGCATTGGACAGGGGTACTACGAGCAGTACTTC. Protein product: CASSQGIGQGYYEQYF.